Below, 17 T cell receptor beta chains from the same sample are listed, as sequenced in a study of Ad26.COV2.S vaccination and SARS-CoV-2 variants. Profiled with immunoSEQ multiplex PCR; TCRdb holds only in-frame clones, not every one. The sample lists roughly 380,000 clones; roughly 84% were seen once. Treatment: about 20 received Ad26.COV2.S at low or high dose, single or two shots; roughly five received placebo; per-sample allocation not given. After the first vaccine or placebo injection, samples were drawn on day 63. The sequencing here drew on peripheral blood, taken in a trial of Ad26.COV2.S vaccine versus placebo. The receptors here all came from a person between 18 and 59 years old who received the Ad26.COV2.S COVID-19 vaccine or a placebo.

The CDR3 DNA sequence: TGCAGCGTTGAAGATAGGGCAGGGTTTGGCTACACCTTC. It codes for CSVEDRAGFGYTF. The chain recombines TRBV29-1 with TRBJ1-2, with TRBD1 as a possible D gene (5 bases). There are 13 residues in the CDR3. Germline lookup yields CDR1 SQVTM and CDR2 ANQGSEA. V lost 0 bases and J lost 7, with 12 bases in between.

The chain carries TRBV11-2 and TRBJ2-5, with 9 bases aligning to TRBD2. Trimming cost V 8 bases and J 1 base; bases outside gene matches: 2. Germline CDR1 is SGHAT and CDR2 is FQNNGV. The CDR3 sequence is 13 residues long. CDR3 residues: CASGSGSQETQYF. CDR3 DNA sequence: TGTGCCAGCGGTAGCGGGAGCCAAGAGACCCAGTACTTC.

The chain carries TRBV7-3 and TRBJ2-3, with D perhaps given as TRBD1 or TRBD2 (5 bases each). The germline V gene encodes CDR1 SGHTA and CDR2 FQGTGA. This CDR3 region has 15 residues. V was trimmed by 3 bases and J by 2 bases, leaving 12 bases between them. In DNA, the CDR3 is TGTGCCAGCAGCTTGGTGGGGGTTCCCACAGATACGCAGTATTTT. Its translation is CASSLVGVPTDTQYF.

V and J are TRBV18 and TRBJ1-1, with a possible D match to TRBD1 (5 bases). This CDR3 comprises 16 residues. With 6 bases removed from V and 3 bases from J, the gap between germline ends came to 20 bases. Germline V lookup: CDR1 KGHSH, CDR2 LQKENI. CDR3 amino acids: CASSTQTGGGDTEAFF. CDR3 nucleotide sequence: TGTGCCAGCTCGACACAAACAGGTGGCGGCGACACTGAAGCTTTCTTT.

The chain couples TRBV30 to TRBJ1-5; no clear D gene. The germline V gene encodes CDR1 GTSNPN and CDR2 SVGIG (reference sequence). The CDR3 is made up of 13 amino acids. V was shortened by 3 bases and J by 0 bases, with 6 bases between the two germline ends. The CDR3 here is CAWSELSNQPQHF. The CDR3 region has the DNA TGTGCCTGGAGCGAGCTTAGCAATCAGCCCCAGCATTTT.

This rearrangement joins TRBV19 to TRBJ2-2, with 8 bases that match TRBD2. V trimming: 5 bases; J trimming: 7 bases; junction bases outside the gene matches: 9. The germline gives CDR1 LNHDA, CDR2 SQIVND (reference sequence). The CDR3 totals 15 residues. The CDR3 here is CASSGPAGGHGELFF. The CDR3 region has the DNA TGTGCCAGTAGTGGGCCTGCGGGGGGCCACGGGGAGCTGTTTTTT.

The CDR3, as DNA: TGCGCCAGCAGCTTACAGGGGGCGCTTGGGTACGAGCAGTACTTC. It codes for CASSLQGALGYEQYF. The chain is built from TRBV5-1 and TRBJ2-7; 9 bases are shared with TRBD1. V shed 2 bases, J shed 4 bases, and the junction held 7 bases outside the gene matches. The CDR3 has 15 residues. In germline, CDR1 is SGHRS, CDR2 YFSETQ.

V is TRBV19 and J is TRBJ2-2, with 10 bases that match TRBD2. V was clipped by 4 bases and J by 9 bases; unmatched bases: 8. Germline assignment: CDR1 LNHDA and CDR2 SQIVND (reference sequence). This CDR3 has 15 amino acids. The CDR3 spells CASSKSGGALRELFF. In nucleotides, the CDR3 is TGTGCCAGTAGTAAGAGCGGGGGGGCCCTACGGGAGCTGTTTTTT.

This clone has just one count. The chain's CDR3 is CSVVGVEQFF. CDR3 nucleotides: TGCAGCGTTGTAGGGGTTGAGCAGTTCTTC. The V and J genes are TRBV29-1 and TRBJ2-1; D possibly corresponds to TRBD1 (5 bases). CDR1 and CDR2 from the germline V gene are SQVTM and ANQGSEA. The CDR3 runs to 10 residues. Trimming removed 4 bases at V and 9 bases at J, with 7 bases between.

The rearrangement links TRBV18 to TRBJ2-4, with D possibly being TRBD1 (5 bases). The CDR3 runs 16 residues. Germline CDR1 reads KGHSH; CDR2 reads LQKENI. Trimming removed 2 bases from V and 4 bases from J, with 15 bases in between. CDR3 protein: CASSPGQGQLKNIQYF. The CDR3 DNA reads as TGTGCCAGCTCACCAGGCCAGGGCCAACTGAAAAACATTCAGTACTTC.

CDR3: CASSMPMQGANYGYTF. DNA of the CDR3: TGTGCCAGTAGTATGCCCATGCAGGGGGCGAACTATGGCTACACCTTC. The genes are TRBV19 and TRBJ1-2; 8 bases line up with TRBD1. V was clipped by 3 bases and J by 2 bases; unmatched bases: 8. This CDR3 has 16 residues. The germline CDR1 and CDR2 sequences are LNHDA and SQIVND (reference sequence).

This clone was recorded many times. V and J are TRBV19 and TRBJ1-1, with D perhaps matching TRBD1 (5 bases). The germline V and J ends were trimmed by 4 bases and 4 bases, with 13 bases remaining between them. Germline V lookup: CDR1 LNHDA, CDR2 SQIVND (reference sequence). The CDR3 sequence is 14 residues long. Written as DNA, the CDR3 is TGTGCCAGTAGTACGGGCAGGGCTATCACTGAAGCTTTCTTT. Protein: CASSTGRAITEAFF.

V is TRBV10-2 and J is TRBJ2-1; 7 bases are shared with TRBD1. Germline assignment: CDR1 WSHSY and CDR2 SAAADI. The CDR3 extends over 14 amino acids. Unmatched junction bases numbered 9, after V lost 3 bases and J lost 10 bases. CDR3 region: CASSDYQGVGEQFF. In DNA, the CDR3 is TGCGCCAGCAGTGATTACCAGGGGGTCGGCGAGCAGTTCTTC.

This clone was recorded once. V usage is TRBV30 and J usage is TRBJ2-3; 14 bases are a match to TRBD2. The V gene's germline CDR1 is GTSNPN and CDR2 SVGIG (reference sequence). The CDR3 covers 16 residues. Germline trimming cut 2 bases from V and 6 bases from J; bases unmatched to any gene: 7. The CDR3 region has the DNA TGTGCCTGGAGTCGGGGACTAGCGGGGGCGACCGATACGCAGTATTTT. This encodes CAWSRGLAGATDTQYF.

The table lists this clone with a few counts. The chain links TRBV5-8 to TRBJ1-1, with no clear D. The CDR3 has 13 amino acids. CDR1 and CDR2 from the germline V gene are SGHTS and YDEGEE. The germline V and J ends were trimmed by 2 bases and 1 base, with 6 bases remaining between them. The CDR3 sequence: CASSFRRNTEAFF. CDR3 DNA: TGTGCCAGCAGCTTTCGCCGGAACACTGAAGCTTTCTTT. Filled out from reference TRBV5-8 and TRBJ1-1, the complete variable domain reads EAGVTQSPTHLIKTRGQQATLRCSPISGHTSVYWYQQALGLGLQFLLWYDEGEERNRGNFPPRFSGRQFPNYSSELNVNALELEDSALYLCASSFRRNTEAFFGQGTRLTVV.

The genes are TRBV10-3 and TRBJ1-6; 11 bases map to TRBD1. V lost 5 bases and J lost 8; bases outside the gene matches: 2. This CDR3 spans 14 amino acids. The germline V gene has CDR1 ENHRY and CDR2 SYGVKD. The CDR3: CAISMGQGDSPLHF. The DNA of the CDR3 is TGTGCCATCAGTATGGGACAGGGGGATTCACCCCTCCACTTT.

V is TRBV7-9 and J is TRBJ2-2; TRBD1 agrees at 9 bases. With 7 bases clipped from V and 8 bases from J, the junction kept 17 bases outside the gene matches. The CDR3 has 17 amino acids. Germline loops: CDR1 SEHNR, CDR2 FQNEAQ (reference sequence). The CDR3 reads CASIPFLTGGVGGELFF. The CDR3 nucleotides read TGTGCCAGCATCCCATTCCTGACAGGGGGAGTAGGTGGGGAGCTGTTTTTT. Together with reference TRBV7-9 and TRBJ2-2, the CDR3 gives the full variable domain: DTGVSQNPRHKITKRGQNVTFRCDPISEHNRLYWYRQTLGQGPEFLTYFQNEAQLEKSRLLSDRFSAERPKGSFSTLEIQRTEQGDSAMYLCASIPFLTGGVGGELFFGEGSRLTVL.